Below are 3 T cell receptor beta chains sequenced from a single sample in a study of blood T cell repertoires in COVID-19. Assay used: immunoSEQ multiplex PCR; TCRdb lists only in-frame clones, some missing. The data contain about 380,000 clones, about 90% of them singletons. The specimen was PBMCs or T cells enriched from blood (not recorded which). The origin of the receptors is a woman aged 30 to 39 who had recovered from COVID-19.

The gene calls are TRBV3-1 (or the pseudogene TRBV3-2) and TRBJ2-1, with 10 positions matching TRBD2. CDR1 is LGHDT, CDR2 YNNKEL, per germline (reference sequence). The J segment lost 9 bases and the V segment lost 1 base, leaving 6 bases of the junction unmatched. This CDR3 spans 15 amino acids. DNA of the CDR3: TGTGCCAGCAGCCAAGGGCTAGCGGGAGTGGGTGAGCAGTTCTTC. Translating it yields CASSQGLAGVGEQFF.

The chain couples TRBV29-1 to TRBJ1-2; D uncertain. Germline lookup yields CDR1 SQVTM and CDR2 ANQGSEA. The CDR3 consists of 11 residues. V lost 6 bases, J lost 1 base, and 6 bases lay in between. CDR3 region: CSVQVNYGYTF. DNA of the CDR3: TGCAGCGTGCAGGTTAACTATGGCTACACCTTC.

The chain joins TRBV29-1 to TRBJ2-7, with TRBD2 as a possible D gene (6 bases). The germline gives CDR1 SQVTM, CDR2 ANQGSEA. The CDR3 contains 12 residues. Trimming stripped 5 bases from V and 1 base from J, with 9 bases between. CDR3 in amino acids: CSVQGLSYEQYF. DNA of the CDR3: TGCAGCGTTCAGGGACTGTCCTACGAGCAGTACTTC.